The 28 T cell receptor beta chains below were found in one sample sequenced in a study of Tregs in tolerant kidney transplant recipients. Clones were sequenced by immunoSEQ multiplex PCR, and TCRdb holds only the in-frame ones, with some missing. This repertoire shows 50,000 to 75,000 clones, 95% to 98% found once; its top ten account for nearly 0.35%. The sequencing here drew on Tregs from blood, taken before the transplant. The receptor source for this set is a human donor who received a combined kidney and bone marrow transplant.

V and J are TRBV29-1 and TRBJ2-4; perhaps TRBD2 as D (5 bases). V was pared by 0 bases and J by 6 bases, with 6 bases between. Germline CDR1 is SQVTM and CDR2 is ANQGSEA. The CDR3 length is 12 residues. The CDR3 bases are TGCAGCGTTGAAGATCGGGGAAACATTCAGTACTTC. Translation: CSVEDRGNIQYF. Complete variable domain (other parts from reference TRBV29-1 and TRBJ2-4): SAVISQKPSRDICQRGTSLTIQCQVDSQVTMMFWYRQQPGQSLTLIATANQGSEATYESGFVIDKFPISRPNLTFSTLTVSNMSPEDSSIYLCSVEDRGNIQYFGAGTRLSVL.

The chain employs TRBV21-1 and TRBJ2-3; TRBD2, the table's D call, lacks a check against the DNA. TRBV21-1 is given as a pseudogene. This CDR3 has 20 residues. CDR3 amino acids: CASSKAGGGRSGRWCDTQYF. The CDR3 DNA follows: TGTGCCAGCAGCAAAGCCGGGGGGGGGCGGAGCGGGAGATGGTGTGATACGCAGTATTTT.

The chain couples TRBV10-3 to TRBJ1-1; 8 positions agree with TRBD1. Trimming took 3 bases from V and 7 from J; bases not matched to a gene: 10. Germline-derived CDR1 and CDR2 are ENHRY and SYGVKD. CDR3 length equals 15 residues. CDR3 DNA sequence: TGTGCCATCAGTGATACTCGGACAGGGAGTCTTGAAGCTTTCTTT. This encodes CAISDTRTGSLEAFF.

The V call is TRBV7-8, the J call TRBJ2-7; TRBD1 matches at 10 bases. Germline V gives CDR1 SGHVS, CDR2 FQNEAQ. J gave up 5 bases and V 7 bases, and 17 bases lay outside the gene matches. CDR3 length: 17 amino acids. DNA for the CDR3: TGTGCCAGCACCATTCCGGGACAGGGGCCGCGCACCCACGAGCAGTACTTC. Protein sequence: CASTIPGQGPRTHEQYF.

V usage is TRBV28 and J usage is TRBJ1-1; D gene ambiguous. The CDR3 is 15 amino acids. V lost 5 bases to trimming and J lost 0 bases, with 13 bases between them. Germline V gives CDR1 MDHEN, CDR2 SYDVKM. The CDR3 protein is CASSRRTLLNTEAFF. The CDR3 DNA is TGTGCCAGCAGTCGACGGACTCTTCTGAACACTGAAGCTTTCTTT.

The V and J genes are TRBV25-1 and TRBJ2-7, with 11 bases matching TRBD2. This CDR3 has 14 amino acids. J was trimmed by 7 bases and V by 6 bases; bases with no gene match: 8. Per germline, CDR1 MGHDK and CDR2 SYGVNS. This CDR3 is CASSLAGGGREQYF. CDR3 DNA: TGTGCCAGCAGCCTAGCGGGAGGAGGTAGAGAGCAGTACTTC.

This chain uses TRBV5-1 with TRBJ2-3, with D perhaps matching TRBD2 (6 bases). V gave up 0 bases and J gave up 4 bases, with 15 bases separating them. Germline V gene data show CDR1 as SGHRS and CDR2 as YFSETQ. This CDR3 has 16 amino acids. The CDR3 loop reads CASSLGPLGGADTQYF. As DNA, the CDR3 is TGCGCCAGCAGCTTGGGTCCCCTTGGAGGGGCAGATACGCAGTATTTT. Full variable domain (remainder filled in from reference TRBV5-1 and TRBJ2-3): KAGVTQTPRYLIKTRGQQVTLSCSPISGHRSVSWYQQTPGQGLQFLFEYFSETQRNKGNFPGRFSGRQFSNSRSEMNVSTLELGDSALYLCASSLGPLGGADTQYFGPGTRLTVL.

The chain combines TRBV4-2 with TRBJ2-2; the match to TRBD2 covers 14 bases. Per the germline V gene, CDR1 is LGHNA and CDR2 is YNFKEQ. This CDR3 spans 16 amino acids. Trimming took 3 bases from V and 4 from J; bases not matched to a gene: 1. This CDR3 reads CASSQGLAGVTGELFF. In nucleotides, the CDR3 is TGTGCCAGCAGCCAGGGACTAGCGGGAGTCACCGGGGAGCTGTTTTTT.

The rearrangement joins TRBV6-5 to TRBJ2-7; 7 bases match TRBD1. V was clipped by 2 bases and J by 6 bases; unmatched bases: 1. The germline V gene encodes CDR1 MNHEY and CDR2 SVGAGI. The CDR3 is made up of 12 amino acids. The CDR3 DNA is TGTGCCAGCAGTTACAGGGGGCGCGAGCAGTACTTC. Encoded protein: CASSYRGREQYF.

This chain links TRBV6-5 with TRBJ2-5; D remains ambiguous. The CDR3 consists of 14 residues. CDR1 is MNHEY, CDR2 SVGAGI, per germline. V lost 6 bases and J lost 3, with 14 bases in between. Written as DNA, the CDR3 is TGTGCCAGCAGCCCCAGCGATATAAAAGAGACCCAGTACTTC. It is translated as CASSPSDIKETQYF.

As regards this clone: At one of its ends the junction is not consistent with the germline gene, which may arise from a read error. The J gene is TRBJ2-5, the V gene TRBV6-5, with D unresolved. Looked up from germline, CDR1 is MNHEY and CDR2 is SVGAGI. The CDR3 is 8 residues long. CDR3 nucleotide sequence: TGTGCCAGCAGTTTAGACAACTTC. It specifies CASSLDNF.

CDR3 DNA sequence: TGCGCCAGCAGCCAAGGGGGGGGGCAAGAGACCCAGTACTTC. This translates into CASSQGGGQETQYF. The V gene is TRBV4-1, the J gene TRBJ2-5; 7 nucleotides align to TRBD2. J was trimmed by 2 bases and V by 1 base; bases with no gene match: 1. Per germline, CDR1 MGHRA and CDR2 YSYEKL. This CDR3 has 14 amino acids.

The chain links TRBV11-1 to TRBJ2-7; TRBD1 is a possible D gene (6 bases). The V and J ends lost 5 bases and 2 bases respectively, with 13 bases between them. The CDR3 spans 14 residues. Germline V lookup: CDR1 SGHAT, CDR2 FQDESV (reference sequence). In DNA, the CDR3 is TGTGCCAGCAGCATACTACAGGGTCCCTACGAGCAGTACTTC. Encoded protein: CASSILQGPYEQYF.

This CDR3 reads CASTGSAYTEAFF. CDR3 sequence (DNA): TGTGCCAGCACGGGATCAGCCTACACTGAAGCTTTCTTT. V usage is TRBV25-1 and J usage is TRBJ1-1; no reliable D call. The CDR3 has 13 amino acids. The ends were cut back, 7 bases at V and 3 bases at J, with 12 bases in the middle. Germline CDR1 is MGHDK and CDR2 is SYGVNS.

The V call is TRBV6-5, the J call TRBJ1-2, with 7 bases matching TRBD1. The germline gives CDR1 MNHEY, CDR2 SVGAGI. The CDR3 spans 13 residues. The J segment lost 5 bases and the V segment lost 5 bases, leaving 5 bases of the junction unmatched. The CDR3: CASSPTGQYGYTF. The DNA for the CDR3 is TGTGCCAGCAGTCCGACGGGACAGTATGGCTACACCTTC.

The gene calls are TRBV6-5 and TRBJ1-2; D remains unclear. This CDR3 is built from 15 residues. In germline, CDR1 is MNHEY, CDR2 SVGAGI. V was shortened by 7 bases and J by 3 bases, with 18 bases between the two germline ends. CDR3 region: CASTKTRSLYYGYTF. As DNA, the CDR3 is TGTGCCAGCACCAAAACCAGGTCCCTATACTATGGCTACACCTTC.

This rearrangement joins TRBV11-2 to TRBJ1-6, with D possibly being TRBD1 (5 bases). This CDR3 spans 15 amino acids. Germline CDR1 and CDR2: SGHAT and FQNNGV. V was pared by 1 base and J by 8 bases, with 12 bases between. Here the CDR3 reads CASSLGRVSHSPLHF. Here the CDR3 DNA reads TGTGCCAGCAGCTTAGGCAGGGTTAGCCATTCACCCCTCCACTTT.

DNA for the CDR3: TGTGCCAGCAGCCCGTCTAGGTATGGCTACACCTTC. Translating gives CASSPSRYGYTF. V gene TRBV4-2 combines with J gene TRBJ1-2; D unclear. The CDR3 has 12 amino acids. The germline gives CDR1 LGHNA, CDR2 YNFKEQ. The V and J ends lost 4 bases and 5 bases respectively, with 8 bases between them.

This clone was recorded only once. The genes are TRBV11-2 and TRBJ2-1; TRBD2 matches at 9 bases. The ends lost 5 bases at V and 2 bases at J; junction bases unmatched: 7. There are 16 residues in the CDR3. Germline V gene sequence: CDR1 SGHAT, CDR2 FQNNGV. The CDR3 sequence: CASSGSPSGTYNEQFF. The CDR3 nucleotides read TGTGCCAGCAGCGGCAGCCCTAGCGGGACCTACAATGAGCAGTTCTTC.

The V gene is TRBV6-1, the J gene TRBJ1-2; D remains ambiguous. V dropped 1 base and J dropped 4 bases, with 16 bases sitting between them. The CDR3 covers 16 residues. Germline CDR1 and CDR2: MNHNS and SASEGT. CDR3 amino acids: CASSEGALVRVYGYTF. In DNA form, the CDR3 reads TGTGCCAGCAGTGAAGGGGCATTGGTGCGGGTCTATGGCTACACCTTC.

The chain couples TRBV5-1 to TRBJ1-3; 7 bases align to TRBD1. This CDR3 is 16 amino acids long. Germline CDR1 is SGHRS and CDR2 is YFSETQ. The trim removed 5 bases at V and 0 bases at J, leaving 8 bases unmatched. CDR3 amino acids: CASSRDRTGSGNTIYF. CDR3 nucleotide sequence: TGCGCCAGCAGTCGGGACAGAACTGGCTCTGGAAACACCATATATTTT.

The V and J genes are TRBV7-9 and TRBJ2-6, with a tentative D call TRBD1 (5 bases). CDR1 is SEHNR, CDR2 FQNEAQ, per germline (reference sequence). The CDR3 spans 13 residues. The germline V and J ends were trimmed by 6 bases and 6 bases, with 9 bases remaining between them. CDR3 DNA sequence: TGTGCCAGCAGAAGACAGCAGGCCAACGTCCTGACTTTC. Translation gives CASRRQQANVLTF.

The chain combines TRBV6-1 with TRBJ1-1; D gene ambiguous. Germline-derived CDR1 and CDR2 are MNHNS and SASEGT. The V and J ends lost 10 bases and 9 bases respectively, with 21 bases between them. The CDR3 extends over 13 amino acids. The CDR3 protein is CAIHYMARSKAFF. The CDR3 bases are TGTGCCATCCATTATATGGCGCGGAGCAAAGCTTTCTTT.

The V gene is TRBV21-1, the J gene TRBJ2-7; TRBD2, the table's D call, was not compared with the DNA. TRBV21-1 constitutes a pseudogene. This CDR3 comprises 18 residues. The chain's CDR3 is CASSKVGAEREASYEQYF. The CDR3 DNA reads TGTGCCAGCAGCAAAGTGGGGGCCGAGCGGGAGGCTTCCTACGAGCAGTACTTC.

This chain uses TRBV19 with TRBJ2-6; the match to TRBD1 covers 7 bases. Germline trimming cut 5 bases from V and 0 bases from J; bases unmatched to any gene: 7. CDR1 and CDR2 from the germline V gene are LNHDA and SQIVND (reference sequence). The CDR3 spans 17 residues. The CDR3 DNA is TGTGCCAGTAGTCAGAGGGGGCAAAACTCTGGGGCCAACGTCCTGACTTTC. This sequence encodes CASSQRGQNSGANVLTF.

The V gene is TRBV28, the J gene TRBJ1-2; 7 bases are a match to TRBD1. The germline V gene has CDR1 MDHEN and CDR2 SYDVKM. CDR3 length equals 16 residues. Germline trimming cut 7 bases from V and 4 bases from J; bases unmatched to any gene: 15. CDR3 sequence: CASKVTGATLGYGYTF. CDR3 nucleotides: TGTGCCAGCAAAGTAACAGGGGCCACCCTGGGCTATGGCTACACCTTC.

The gene calls are TRBV7-2 and TRBJ1-5; D might be TRBD1 (5 bases). V lost 5 bases and J 5 bases, leaving 10 bases between the germline ends. The CDR3 is 13 residues long. Germline-derived CDR1 and CDR2 are SGHTA and FQGNSA. The CDR3 loop is CASSVRVDQPQHF. CDR3 bases: TGTGCCAGCAGCGTCAGGGTAGATCAGCCCCAGCATTTT.

The V gene is TRBV7-6, the J gene TRBJ2-7; no firm D call. The length of the CDR3 is 13 residues. CDR1 SGHVS and CDR2 FNYEAQ come from the germline V gene. V lost 0 bases to trimming and J lost 3 bases, with 6 bases between them. This chain's CDR3 is CASSLAPGYEQYF. CDR3 sequence (DNA): TGTGCCAGCAGCTTAGCGCCCGGCTACGAGCAGTACTTC. Complete variable domain (other parts from reference TRBV7-6 and TRBJ2-7): GAGVSQSPRYKVTKRGQDVALRCDPISGHVSLYWYRQALGQGPEFLTYFNYEAQQDKSGLPNDRFSAERPEGSISTLTIQRTEQRDSAMYRCASSLAPGYEQYFGPGTRLTVT.